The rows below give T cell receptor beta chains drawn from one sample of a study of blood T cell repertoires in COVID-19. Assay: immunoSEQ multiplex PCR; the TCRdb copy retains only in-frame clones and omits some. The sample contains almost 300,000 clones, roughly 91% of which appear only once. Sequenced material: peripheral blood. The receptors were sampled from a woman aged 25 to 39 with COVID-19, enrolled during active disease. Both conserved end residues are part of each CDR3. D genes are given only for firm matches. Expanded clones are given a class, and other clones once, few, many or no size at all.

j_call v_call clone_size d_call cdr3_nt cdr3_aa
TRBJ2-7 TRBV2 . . TGTGCCAGCACCCTTTCGTCGACAAGTATCTACGAGCAGTACTTC CASTLSSTSIYEQYF
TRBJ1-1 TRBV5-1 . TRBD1 TGCGCCAGCAGCACCGGGACAGGGGAGTTGCTTTTCTTT CASSTGTGELLFF
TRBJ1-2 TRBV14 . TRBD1 TGTGCCAGCAGCCAAGATCCAGGGGGCTGGGCTAACTATGGCTACACCTTC CASSQDPGGWANYGYTF
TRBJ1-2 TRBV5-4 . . TGTGCCAGCAGCTTGGGGACAGCGATTAACTATGGCTACACCTTC CASSLGTAINYGYTF
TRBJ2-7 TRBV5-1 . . TGCGCCAGCAGCGAAAACCAGGGGAGCTCCTACGAGCAGTACTTC CASSENQGSSYEQYF
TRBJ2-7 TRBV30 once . TGTGCCTGGAAGAGAGAACTCGTCCCGGGGGAGCAGTACTTC CAWKRELVPGEQYF
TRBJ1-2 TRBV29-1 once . TGCAGCGTTGATCGGCAGGGCGGCGGCTATGGCTACACCTTC CSVDRQGGGYGYTF
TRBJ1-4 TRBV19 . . TGTGCCAGTAACCCGAACCCGGGAGGGGGACTTGGTGAAAAACTGTTTTTT CASNPNPGGGLGEKLFF
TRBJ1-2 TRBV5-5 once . TGTGCCAGCAGCTTGGAACCGGGGAACTATGGCTACACCTTC CASSLEPGNYGYTF
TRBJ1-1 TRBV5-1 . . TGCGCCAGCAGCAGTCCGGGACAACTGAACACTGAAGCTTTCTTT CASSSPGQLNTEAFF
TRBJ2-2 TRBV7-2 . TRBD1 TGTGCCAGCAGCTTTCCGCCAGGGGGCTACACCGGGGAGCTGTTTTTT CASSFPPGGYTGELFF
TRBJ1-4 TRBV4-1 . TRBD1 TGCGCCAGCAGCCACCCGGGACAGGTGGGAACTAATGAAAAACTGTTTTTT CASSHPGQVGTNEKLFF
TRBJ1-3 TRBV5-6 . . TGTGCCAGCAGCTTGGGCGGGTACGGAAACACCATATATTTT CASSLGGYGNTIYF
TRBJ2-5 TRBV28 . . TGTGCCAGCAGTTTTGGCAGGCCCATCCGGGAGACCCAGTACTTC CASSFGRPIRETQYF
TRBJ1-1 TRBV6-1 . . TGTGCCAGCAGTGAAATAACGGGGAACACTGAAGCTTTCTTT CASSEITGNTEAFF
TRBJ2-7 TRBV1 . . TGCACCAAAGGGACAGGGGGCGAGCAGTACTTC CTKGTGGEQYF
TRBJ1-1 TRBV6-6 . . TGTGCCAGCAGTTACTCCGGGATCCCTGAAGCTTTCTTT CASSYSGIPEAFF
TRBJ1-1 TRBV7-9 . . TGTGCCAGCAGAATGGGGGGTAACACTGAAGCTTTCTTT CASRMGGNTEAFF
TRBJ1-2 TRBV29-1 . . TGCAGCGTTGAAGATCTAGGGGTCGGCTACACCTTC CSVEDLGVGYTF
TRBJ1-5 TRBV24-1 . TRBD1 TGTGCCGCCGGACAGGAGAGGGATCAGCCCCAGCATTTT CAAGQERDQPQHF
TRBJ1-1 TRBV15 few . TGTGCCACCAGCGGTTGGTGGACAGAAGAGAACACTGAAGCTTTCTTT CATSGWWTEENTEAFF
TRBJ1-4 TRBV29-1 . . TGCAGCGTTCTTCTTGAAAAACTGTTTTTT CSVLLEKLFF
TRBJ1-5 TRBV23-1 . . TGCGCCAGCAGCCCCCGACAGGCCCAGCCCATTCGGAATCAGCCCCAGCATTTT CASSPRQAQPIRNQPQHF
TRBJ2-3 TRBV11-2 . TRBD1 TGTGCCAGCAGCTTAGGAAGGGCAGGGGGCCTCACAGATACGCAGTATTTT CASSLGRAGGLTDTQYF
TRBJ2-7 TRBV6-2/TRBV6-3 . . TGTGCCAGCAGTTTAGGAGGGAATTCCTACGAGCAGTACTTC CASSLGGNSYEQYF
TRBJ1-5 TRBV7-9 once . TGTGCCAGCAGCCCGGACAGAACGACTAGCCCCCAGCATTTT CASSPDRTTSPQHF
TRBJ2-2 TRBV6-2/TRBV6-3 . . TGTGCCAGCAGTGAGAGCGGGAACACCGGGGAGCTGTTTTTT CASSESGNTGELFF
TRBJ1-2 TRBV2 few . TGTGCCAGCATTCTCAGGGTAAATGGCTACACCTTC CASILRVNGYTF
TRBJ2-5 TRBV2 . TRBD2 TGTGCCAGCAGTGGGAGCGGGGGGCAAGAGACCCAGTACTTC CASSGSGGQETQYF